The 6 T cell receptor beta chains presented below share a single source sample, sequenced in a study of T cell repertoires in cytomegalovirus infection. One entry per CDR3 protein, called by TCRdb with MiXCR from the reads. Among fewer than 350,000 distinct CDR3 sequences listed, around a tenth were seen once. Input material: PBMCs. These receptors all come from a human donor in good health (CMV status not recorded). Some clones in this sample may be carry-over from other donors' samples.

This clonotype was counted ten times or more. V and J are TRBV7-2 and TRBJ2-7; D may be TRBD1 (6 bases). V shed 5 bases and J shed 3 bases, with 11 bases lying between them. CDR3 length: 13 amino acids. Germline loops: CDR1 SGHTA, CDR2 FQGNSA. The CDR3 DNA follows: TGTGCCAGCAGCCCCAAACAGGGCTACGAGCAGTACTTC. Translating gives CASSPKQGYEQYF.

The CDR3 loop reads CSGTRADEQFF. CDR3 DNA: TGCAGCGGGACCAGGGCAGATGAGCAGTTCTTC. This chain links TRBV29-1 with TRBJ2-1, with D perhaps TRBD1 (5 bases). Germline V CDR1 and CDR2: SQVTM, ANQGSEA. V was trimmed by 7 bases and J by 8 bases, leaving 12 bases between them. The CDR3 length is 11 residues.

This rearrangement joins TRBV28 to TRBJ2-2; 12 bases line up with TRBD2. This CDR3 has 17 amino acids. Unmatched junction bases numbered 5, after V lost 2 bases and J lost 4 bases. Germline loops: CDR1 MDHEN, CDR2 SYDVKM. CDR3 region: CASSLRWTSGITGELFF. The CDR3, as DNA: TGTGCCAGCAGTTTACGTTGGACTAGCGGGATCACCGGGGAGCTGTTTTTT.

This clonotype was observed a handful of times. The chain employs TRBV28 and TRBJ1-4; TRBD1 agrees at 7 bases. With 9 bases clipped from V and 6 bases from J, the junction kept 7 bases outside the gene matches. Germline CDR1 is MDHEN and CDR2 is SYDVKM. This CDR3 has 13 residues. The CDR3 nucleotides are TGTGCCAGTAACAGGGGACGGGATGAAAAACTGTTTTTT. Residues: CASNRGRDEKLFF.

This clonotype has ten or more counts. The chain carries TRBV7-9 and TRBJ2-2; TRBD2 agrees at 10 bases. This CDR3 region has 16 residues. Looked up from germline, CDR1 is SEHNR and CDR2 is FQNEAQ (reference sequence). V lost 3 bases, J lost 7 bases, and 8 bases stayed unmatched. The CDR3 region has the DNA TGTGCCAGCAGCTTCTCTAGCGGGAGAAGGATCGGGGAGCTGTTTTTT. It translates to CASSFSSGRRIGELFF. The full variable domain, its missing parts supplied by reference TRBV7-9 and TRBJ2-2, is DTGVSQNPRHKITKRGQNVTFRCDPISEHNRLYWYRQTLGQGPEFLTYFQNEAQLEKSRLLSDRFSAERPKGSFSTLEIQRTEQGDSAMYLCASSFSSGRRIGELFFGEGSRLTVL.

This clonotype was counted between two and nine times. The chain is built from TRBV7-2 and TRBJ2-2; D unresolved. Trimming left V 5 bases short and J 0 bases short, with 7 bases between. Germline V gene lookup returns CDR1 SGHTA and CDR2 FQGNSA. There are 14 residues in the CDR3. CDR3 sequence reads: CASSHLTNTGELFF. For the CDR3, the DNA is TGTGCCAGCAGCCACTTGACGAACACCGGGGAGCTGTTTTTT.